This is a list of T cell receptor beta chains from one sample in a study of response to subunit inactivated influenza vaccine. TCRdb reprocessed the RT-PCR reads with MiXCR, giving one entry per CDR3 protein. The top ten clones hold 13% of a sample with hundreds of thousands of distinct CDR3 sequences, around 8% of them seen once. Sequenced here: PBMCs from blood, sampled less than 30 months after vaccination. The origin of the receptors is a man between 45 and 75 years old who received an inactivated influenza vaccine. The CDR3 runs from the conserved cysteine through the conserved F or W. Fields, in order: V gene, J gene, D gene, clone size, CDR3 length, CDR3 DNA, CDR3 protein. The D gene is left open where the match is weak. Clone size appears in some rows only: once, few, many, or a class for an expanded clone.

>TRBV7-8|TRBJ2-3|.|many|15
TGTGCCAGCAGCACTGGCCACCGTAGCACAGATACGCAGTATTTT
CASSTGHRSTDTQYF
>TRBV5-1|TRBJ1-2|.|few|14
TGCGCCAGCAGCGGAACGGGACTTAACTATGGCTACACCTTC
CASSGTGLNYGYTF
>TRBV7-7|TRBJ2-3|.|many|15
TGTGCCAGCAGCTCCTCCTTAGATACCCGCGATACGCAGTATTTT
CASSSSLDTRDTQYF
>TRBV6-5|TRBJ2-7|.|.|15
TGTGCCAGCAGTTACGAGGGTCTTCTCCCCCACGAGCAGTACTTC
CASSYEGLLPHEQYF
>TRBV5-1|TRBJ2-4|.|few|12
TGCGCCAGCAGCTCACAAGGGGACATTCAGTACTTC
CASSSQGDIQYF
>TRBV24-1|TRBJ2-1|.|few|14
TGTGCCACCAGTGATTTACTAGGATCAGGGGAGCAGTTCTTC
CATSDLLGSGEQFF
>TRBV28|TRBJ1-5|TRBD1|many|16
TGTGCCAGCAGTTCTGGGACAGGGGGCCGTATTCAGCCCCAGCATTTT
CASSSGTGGRIQPQHF
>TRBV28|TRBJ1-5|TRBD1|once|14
TGTGCCAGCACTCTAAACAGGGGGACTCAGCCCCAGCATTTT
CASTLNRGTQPQHF
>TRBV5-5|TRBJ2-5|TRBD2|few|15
TGTGCCAGCAGCTTGGGGTTTAGCGGGAGAGAGACCCAGTACTTC
CASSLGFSGRETQYF
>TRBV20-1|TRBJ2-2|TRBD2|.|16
TGCAGTGCTAGAGATTTGCTAGCGGAAGTGGCCGGGGAGCTGTTTTTT
CSARDLLAEVAGELFF
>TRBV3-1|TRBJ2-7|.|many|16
TGTGCCAGCAGCCAAGAAACAGGGAGGGTCTCCTACGAGCAGTACTTC
CASSQETGRVSYEQYF
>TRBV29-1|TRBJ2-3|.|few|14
TGCAGCGTAGATTTGAGGGCGACCCCAGATACGCAGTATTTT
CSVDLRATPDTQYF
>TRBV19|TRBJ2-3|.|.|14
TGTGCCAGTAGTCTACACCCGAATACAGATACGCAGTATTTT
CASSLHPNTDTQYF
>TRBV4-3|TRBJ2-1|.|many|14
TGCGCCAGCAGCCAAAAGGCGGGAAACAATGAGCAGTTCTTC
CASSQKAGNNEQFF
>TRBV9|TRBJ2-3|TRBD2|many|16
TGTGCCAGCAGCGTAGACTGGGGGACTAGCGGAGATACGCAGTATTTT
CASSVDWGTSGDTQYF
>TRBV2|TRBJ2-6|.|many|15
TGTGCCAGCAGTGTCGGAGGGTCTGGGGCCAACGTCCTGACTTTC
CASSVGGSGANVLTF
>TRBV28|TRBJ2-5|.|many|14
TGTGCCAGCAGCTCGGGACAAATTCAAGAGACCCAGTACTTC
CASSSGQIQETQYF
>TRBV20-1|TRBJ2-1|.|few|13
TGCAGTGCTAGGTTAGGGGGGTCCGATGAGCAGTTCTTC
CSARLGGSDEQFF
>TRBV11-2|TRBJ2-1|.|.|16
TGTGCCAGCAGCTTAGGGGGGGTAGCCATCCTCAATGAGCAGTTCTTC
CASSLGGVAILNEQFF
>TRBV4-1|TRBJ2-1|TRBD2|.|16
TGCGCCAGCAGCCAAGATCGCCTAGCGGGAGGTCATGAGCAGTTCTTC
CASSQDRLAGGHEQFF
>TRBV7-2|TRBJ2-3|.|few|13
TGTGCCAGCAGCTTAGACCGTCCCTCCGGCGAGTATTTT
CASSLDRPSGEYF
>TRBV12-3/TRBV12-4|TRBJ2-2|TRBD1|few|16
TGTGCCAGCAGTTTAGGAACAGGGGGCGCGGCGGCAAAGCTGTTTTTT
CASSLGTGGAAAKLFF
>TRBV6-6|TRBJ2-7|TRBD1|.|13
TGTGCCAGCAGTCCCGGGGACAGGGGAGTGCAGTACTTC
CASSPGDRGVQYF
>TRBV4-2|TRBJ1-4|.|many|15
TGTGCCAGCAGCAAAGAGGGGAGGGGAAGCGAAAAACTGTTTTTT
CASSKEGRGSEKLFF
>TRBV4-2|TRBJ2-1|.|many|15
TGTGCCAGCAGCCACCCGGGACAAGGGGCCAATGAGCAGTTCTTC
CASSHPGQGANEQFF
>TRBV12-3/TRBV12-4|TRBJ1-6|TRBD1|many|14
TGTGCCAGCAGTTTGGGACAGGCCTCCCTGCCCCTCCACTTT
CASSLGQASLPLHF
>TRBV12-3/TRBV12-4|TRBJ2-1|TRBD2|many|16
TGTGCCAGCAGTTTTTCGGCGGGGGGATCCTACAATGAGCAGTTCTTC
CASSFSAGGSYNEQFF
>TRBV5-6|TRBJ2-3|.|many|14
TGTGCCAGCTGTGGCGGGGGCAAGTCAGATACGCAGTATTTT
CASCGGGKSDTQYF
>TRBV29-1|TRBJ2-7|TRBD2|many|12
TGCAGCGTTGGCGGGAGCTCCTACGAGCAGTACTTC
CSVGGSSYEQYF
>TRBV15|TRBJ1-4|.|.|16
TGTGCCACCACCTTGGACAGCCTAGAAACTAATGAAAAACTGTTTTTT
CATTLDSLETNEKLFF
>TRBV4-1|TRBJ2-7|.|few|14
TGCGCCAGCAGCCAAGGGGAAGGGTACTACGAGCAGTACTTC
CASSQGEGYYEQYF
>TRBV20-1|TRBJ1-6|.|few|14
TGCAGTGCTAGCCGGGGGGGGTATGATTCACCCCTCCACTTT
CSASRGGYDSPLHF
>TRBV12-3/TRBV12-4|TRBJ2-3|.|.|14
TGTGCCAGCAGTTTATCCAGCTTGACGGATACGCAGTATTTT
CASSLSSLTDTQYF
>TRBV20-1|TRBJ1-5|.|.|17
TGCAGTGCTAGAGATTATAGGCAGGGTCTAGGGGTTCAGCCCCAGCATTTT
CSARDYRQGLGVQPQHF
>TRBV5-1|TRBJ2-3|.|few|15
TGCGCCAGCAGCTTGGGGGAGCCGACCCGCGATACGCAGTATTTT
CASSLGEPTRDTQYF